The TCR beta chain under discussion was sequenced for a study of CD8+ T cells in alopecia areata. Findings and limits, study-wide: Persistence in scalp and blood during tofacitinib was observed for many expanded lesional clones.

Investigators isolated RNA and reverse transcribed it into cDNA to act as the sequencing template. Only in-frame clones appear in the TCRdb table, and some are missing; sequencing was by immunoSEQ multiplex PCR. Of some 190,000 clones listed, 60% are singletons. This CDR3 spans 15 amino acids. V gave up 8 bases and J gave up 2 bases, with 18 bases separating them. Germline CDR1 MNHNY, CDR2 SVGAGI (reference sequence). Note on this clone: Its target is unknown.

Indicated treatment: oral pan-JAK inhibitor, 5-10 mg twice daily. Using a FACSAria, the CD4+ and CD8+ T cells were sorted from the PBMCs. The sample here was CD4+ T cells sorted from blood, taken at week 24, from a patient treated with tofacitinib. The sequence came from a human donor with alopecia areata. The chain carries TRBV6-6 and TRBJ1-2, with unresolved D. The CDR3 sequence: CASLKAPNGNYGYTF. CDR3 DNA: TGTGCCAGCCTTAAGGCCCCTAACGGGAACTATGGCTACACCTTC.